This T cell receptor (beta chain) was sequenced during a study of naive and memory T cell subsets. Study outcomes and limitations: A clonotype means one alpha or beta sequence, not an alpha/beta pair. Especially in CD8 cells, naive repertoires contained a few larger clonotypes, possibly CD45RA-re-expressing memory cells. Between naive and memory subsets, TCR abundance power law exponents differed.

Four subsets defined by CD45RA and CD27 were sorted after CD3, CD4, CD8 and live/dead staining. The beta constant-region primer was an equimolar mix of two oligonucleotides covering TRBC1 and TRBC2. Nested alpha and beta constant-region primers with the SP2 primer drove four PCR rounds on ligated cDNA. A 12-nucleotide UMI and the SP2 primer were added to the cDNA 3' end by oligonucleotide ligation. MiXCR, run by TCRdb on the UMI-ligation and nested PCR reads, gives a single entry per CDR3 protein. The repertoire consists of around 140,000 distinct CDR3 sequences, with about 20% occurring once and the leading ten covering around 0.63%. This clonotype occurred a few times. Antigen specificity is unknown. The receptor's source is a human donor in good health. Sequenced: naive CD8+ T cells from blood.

The CDR3 region is CASSSGVGELFF. CDR3 in DNA: TGTGCCAGCAGTTCGGGGGTCGGGGAGCTGTTTTTT. The genes are TRBV12-3 or TRBV12-4 and TRBJ2-2, with D possibly TRBD2 on 6 matching bases. With 4 bases removed from V and 7 bases from J, the gap between germline ends came to 7 bases. This CDR3 region has 12 residues.